Listed below are T cell receptor beta chains from one sample, sequenced in a study of T-cell reconstitution after alpha-beta-depleted transplantation in children. TCRdb fed the PCR reads into MiXCR, producing one record per CDR3 protein. The sample shows some 640,000 distinct CDR3 sequences, approximately 15% of them seen only once. Sequencing was performed on PBMCs from the stem cell graft donor, taken from the stem cell graft. The source of these receptors is a human donor who donated a stem cell graft to a child with acute myeloid leukemia. The CDR3 runs from the conserved cysteine through the conserved F or W. The order of the fields is CDR3 length, D gene, V gene, clone size, CDR3 protein. The D gene is left open where the match is weak. For some rows the clone size is stated as once, few or many, or as a class when expanded; others skip it.

>14|.|TRBV20-1|few
CSARPEMNTGELFF
>14|.|TRBV4-1|many
CASSPGPSYNEQFF
>15|TRBD1|TRBV5-5|.
CASSPGTGGSGELFF
>13|.|TRBV5-1|.
CASSLTEFYEQYF
>15|TRBD2|TRBV20-1|many
CSARVPSGGFHEQFF
>14|TRBD2|TRBV7-2|few
CASSAGTTAGEQYF
>17|.|TRBV12-3/TRBV12-4|.
CASSSLNPGRVNEKLFF
>13|.|TRBV20-1|many
CSAREGGNTEAFF
>13|.|TRBV7-3|.
CASSRDPKDTQYF
>14|.|TRBV13|.
CASSYRVAQETQYF
>14|.|TRBV20-1|many
CSASPRRGDTEAFF
>15|TRBD1|TRBV5-1|.
CASSFRGDSDTEAFF
>16|TRBD1|TRBV11-3|few
CASSPSTGGAADTQYF
>13|TRBD1|TRBV13|many
CASSSDRAQPQHF
>15|TRBD1|TRBV7-2|few
CASSPGTGYINEQFF
>15|.|TRBV5-1|many
CASSVAEDTTGELFF
>15|.|TRBV4-3|few
CASSQGLVGDSGYTF
>16|TRBD1|TRBV29-1|many
CSVVGVVGQGNTEAFF
>12|.|TRBV5-1|many
CASSLEIGTQYF
>17|TRBD2|TRBV7-2|.
CASSLGGWRGTQETQYF
>11|.|TRBV20-1|many
CSAGHPYEQYF
>16|TRBD1|TRBV20-1|many
CSASRDRQPRGYEQYF
>14|TRBD2|TRBV7-3|.
CASRLAGGPGEQFF
>14|TRBD1|TRBV6-2/TRBV6-3|many
CASSWGDSYFEAFF
>15|TRBD2|TRBV27|many
CASSFGGGASDTQYF
>13|.|TRBV29-1|many
CSVGPLRPDGYTF